One sample yielded the 4 T cell receptor beta chains listed below, sequenced in a study of cytotoxic CD8 clonotypes in ibrutinib-treated CLL. Assay used: immunoSEQ multiplex PCR; TCRdb lists only in-frame clones, some missing. Of 65,000 to 85,000 clones in the sample, about nine tenths are singletons; the top ten hold approximately 3.1%. The material sequenced was PBMCs, taken after 12 months of ibrutinib treatment. Receptors originate from a human donor with chronic lymphocytic leukemia.

This clone occurred a few times. The genes are TRBV4-1 and TRBJ1-5, with D possibly matching TRBD1 (5 bases). This CDR3 comprises 13 residues. Trimming shortened V by 4 bases and J by 5 bases, and 9 bases separated the two germline ends. Germline assignment: CDR1 MGHRA and CDR2 YSYEKL. CDR3 in amino acids: CASSLPGDQPQHF. CDR3 DNA: TGCGCCAGCAGCCTCCCGGGGGATCAGCCCCAGCATTTT.

V usage is TRBV7-2 and J usage is TRBJ2-1; TRBD2 matches at 9 bases. There are 16 residues in the CDR3. Trimming removed 1 base from V and 7 bases from J; junction bases left unmatched: 8. Germline CDR1 reads SGHTA; CDR2 reads FQGNSA. Written as DNA, the CDR3 is TGTGCCAGCAGCTTAGTGATGGGCGGGAGGGCAAATGAGCAGTTCTTC. Its translation is CASSLVMGGRANEQFF.

This sequence joins TRBV19 and TRBJ1-1; 10 bases agree with TRBD1. In germline, CDR1 is LNHDA, CDR2 SQIVND (reference sequence). The CDR3 runs to 14 residues. V lost 4 bases, J lost 4 bases, and 3 bases stayed unmatched. Here the CDR3 DNA reads TGTGCCAGTAGTAGCCGGGACAGGGGCACTGAAGCTTTCTTT. This gives the protein CASSSRDRGTEAFF.

This chain uses TRBV28 with TRBJ1-6; D unresolved. Germline lookup yields CDR1 MDHEN and CDR2 SYDVKM. The CDR3 extends over 19 amino acids. Trimming removed 4 bases at V and 10 bases at J, with 29 bases between. The CDR3 sequence: CASSSRFQRNLDVESPLHF. Here the CDR3 DNA reads TGTGCCAGCAGTTCCCGTTTCCAGAGGAACCTCGATGTGGAGTCACCCCTCCACTTT.